Shown below are 11 T cell receptor beta chains from a single sample sequenced in a study of ipilimumab plus nivolumab after autologous stem cell transplantation. Clones were sequenced by immunoSEQ multiplex PCR, and TCRdb holds only the in-frame ones, with some missing. The table lists approximately 10,000 clones, about 70% of them singletons. The sample was PBMCs, taken in a trial of ipilimumab plus nivolumab as post-transplant consolidation. The receptors shown here come from a male donor with diffuse large B-cell lymphoma.

This sequence joins TRBV29-1 and TRBJ2-1; maybe TRBD1 (5 bases). This CDR3 comprises 15 residues. Trimming left V 6 bases short and J 4 bases short, with 19 bases between. From germline, CDR1 is SQVTM and CDR2 ANQGSEA. Written as DNA, the CDR3 is TGCAGCGTCGTCAGAAGAGACAGTAGGTACAATGAGCAGTTCTTC. Translation: CSVVRRDSRYNEQFF.

The chain joins TRBV12-5 to TRBJ1-5; 10 positions match TRBD1. Germline CDR1 LGHNT, CDR2 FRNRAP. The V and J ends lost 6 bases and 6 bases, in that order; junction bases with no gene match: 5. This CDR3 region has 14 residues. The CDR3 coding sequence is TGTGCTAGTGGCTGGACAGGGGGTAGTCAGCCCCAGCATTTT. Its protein is CASGWTGGSQPQHF.

The CDR3 nucleotides are TGTGCCAGCTCACCGGGACAGGGCGACTATGGCTACACCTTC. Amino acid sequence: CASSPGQGDYGYTF. The chain combines TRBV18 with TRBJ1-2, with 9 bases matching TRBD1. Germline V gene data show CDR1 as KGHSH and CDR2 as LQKENI. The CDR3 consists of 14 residues. V shed 3 bases, J shed 3 bases, and the junction held 2 bases outside the gene matches.

The chain combines TRBV5-6 with TRBJ1-2, with D unclear. The CDR3 covers 12 residues. V lost 4 bases and J lost 4, with 8 bases in between. Germline CDR1 and CDR2: SGHDT and YYEEEE. In DNA, the CDR3 is TGTGCCAGCAGCAGGACGGCCTATGGCTACACCTTC. Translating gives CASSRTAYGYTF.

The chain has TRBV5-4 and TRBJ2-7; 9 bases match TRBD1. After removal of 1 base from V and 4 bases from J, the junction contained 3 bases not matched to a gene. From germline, CDR1 is SGHNT and CDR2 YYREEE (reference sequence). The CDR3 is made up of 14 amino acids. CDR3 region: CASSLSGTGYEQYF. DNA for the CDR3: TGTGCCAGCAGCTTGAGCGGGACAGGGTACGAGCAGTACTTC. The whole variable domain, filled in from reference TRBV5-4 and TRBJ2-7, reads ETGVTQSPTHLIKTRGQQVTLRCSSQSGHNTVSWYQQALGQGPQFIFQYYREEENGRGNFPPRFSGLQFPNYSSELNVNALELDDSALYLCASSLSGTGYEQYFGPGTRLTVT.

The rearrangement links TRBV27 to TRBJ1-2; no definite D call. Germline V gives CDR1 MNHEY, CDR2 SMNVEV (reference sequence). The CDR3 has 14 residues. The V end was cut by 3 bases, the J end by 6 bases, with 14 bases between. In nucleotides, the CDR3 is TGTGCCAGCAGTTTTTCTTCCAGAAACGATGGCTACACCTTC. Protein sequence: CASSFSSRNDGYTF.

This chain links TRBV7-2 with TRBJ2-1; a possible D gene is TRBD2 (6 bases). Germline-derived CDR1 and CDR2 are SGHTA and FQGNSA. The CDR3 has 16 residues. V lost 0 bases and J 1 base, leaving 10 bases between the germline ends. This CDR3 is CASSLAGGLSYNEQFF. For the CDR3, the DNA is TGTGCCAGCAGCTTAGCGGGAGGCCTTTCCTACAATGAGCAGTTCTTC.

The genes are TRBV7-2 and TRBJ1-1; D unclear. The length of the CDR3 is 12 residues. In germline, CDR1 is SGHTA, CDR2 FQGNSA. Trimming left V 3 bases short and J 2 bases short, with 4 bases between. The CDR3 here is CASSFSNTEAFF. In DNA form, the CDR3 reads TGTGCCAGCAGCTTCAGTAACACTGAAGCTTTCTTT.

DNA of the CDR3: TGTGCCAGCAGTGAGGCGACGACCTCCTTCTATGGCTACACCTTC. Residues: CASSEATTSFYGYTF. The genes are TRBV2 and TRBJ1-2; the D is unclear. Looked up from germline, CDR1 is SNHLY and CDR2 is FYNNEI. The CDR3 extends over 15 amino acids. The V end lost 3 bases, the J end lost 4 bases, and 15 bases lay between the germline ends.

The chain couples TRBV27 to TRBJ2-1, with a weak D call TRBD2 (7 bases). Germline V gene sequence: CDR1 MNHEY, CDR2 SMNVEV (reference sequence). The CDR3 consists of 18 residues. Trimming cost V 3 bases and J 7 bases, with 25 bases left between them. This CDR3 reads CASSFWWDGLADSNEQFF. For the CDR3, the DNA is TGTGCCAGCAGTTTTTGGTGGGATGGGCTAGCGGACAGTAATGAGCAGTTCTTC.

The table lists this clone with a few counts. V usage is TRBV5-4 and J usage is TRBJ2-7; weak D call: TRBD1 (6 bases). This CDR3 is 16 amino acids long. The V end was cut by 0 bases, the J end by 2 bases, with 15 bases between. Germline V gene lookup returns CDR1 SGHNT and CDR2 YYREEE (reference sequence). CDR3 sequence: CASSLEGVRRAYEQYF. The CDR3 nucleotides read TGTGCCAGCAGCTTGGAGGGGGTGCGACGGGCCTACGAGCAGTACTTC.